The 11 T cell receptor beta chains reported below all come from one sample, sequenced in a study of blood T cell repertoires in COVID-19 (dated by TCRdb to the early 2020s). Libraries were built with the immunoSEQ multiplex PCR assay. Held by TCRdb, this immuneACCESS table contains in-frame sequences only and omits some clones. Under half of the omission traces to an unresolved V gene where checked; the cause of the rest is unknown. Across this sample there are 96,000 or so clones, with 80% to 90% seen only once. The ten largest make up roughly 4.2% of the sample. Input material: peripheral blood. Source of these receptors: a human donor with COVID-19, enrolled during active disease. The donor label of this sample is uncertain.

V usage is TRBV10-3 and J usage is TRBJ1-6; no clear D. Germline V gene lookup returns CDR1 ENHRY and CDR2 SYGVKD. The CDR3 spans 15 residues. V was pared by 2 bases and J by 6 bases, with 11 bases between. The CDR3 DNA follows: TGTGCCATCAGTGAGGAACCCCACTCTAATTCACCCCTCCACTTT. Amino acid sequence: CAISEEPHSNSPLHF.

The chain recombines TRBV4-1 with TRBJ2-7, with D possibly matching TRBD2 (6 bases). V shed 3 bases and J shed 0 bases, with 12 bases lying between them. The CDR3 length is 15 residues. The germline V gene encodes CDR1 MGHRA and CDR2 YSYEKL. CDR3 sequence reads: CASSHAFGSSYEQYF. The CDR3 DNA sequence: TGCGCCAGCAGCCACGCGTTCGGGAGCTCCTACGAGCAGTACTTC.

The chain employs TRBV11-2 and TRBJ1-1; D is ambiguous. The CDR3 extends over 14 amino acids. The V gene's germline CDR1 is SGHAT and CDR2 FQNNGV. The V gene lost 6 bases and the J gene lost 2 bases, with 13 bases spanning the gap. This CDR3 reads CASRRNDSNTEAFF. Here the CDR3 DNA reads TGTGCCAGCAGACGAAATGACTCTAACACTGAAGCTTTCTTT.

The genes are TRBV27 and TRBJ1-2, with a weak D call TRBD1 (5 bases). Per germline, CDR1 MNHEY and CDR2 SMNVEV (reference sequence). CDR3 length equals 13 residues. V lost 6 bases, J lost 4 bases, and 12 bases lay in between. The CDR3 sequence is CASSPGLGYGYTF. The CDR3 DNA is TGTGCCAGCAGCCCAGGGTTAGGCTATGGCTACACCTTC.

This clone was counted a single time. The chain uses TRBV5-1 and TRBJ2-2; D perhaps matches TRBD2 (6 bases). The CDR3 spans 16 residues. V was trimmed by 0 bases and J by 4 bases, leaving 13 bases between them. Germline V gene lookup returns CDR1 SGHRS and CDR2 YFSETQ. The CDR3 is CASSLVAGMGTGELFF. The CDR3 DNA reads as TGCGCCAGCAGCTTGGTGGCGGGGATGGGCACCGGGGAGCTGTTTTTT.

This CDR3 is CASSLGLSGDTEAFF. The CDR3 region has the DNA TGTGCCAGCAGCTTGGGATTGTCGGGGGACACTGAAGCTTTCTTT. The chain employs TRBV5-6 and TRBJ1-1; TRBD1 might be the D (5 bases). The germline V and J ends were trimmed by 0 bases and 3 bases, with 12 bases remaining between them. Germline V gene data show CDR1 as SGHDT and CDR2 as YYEEEE. This CDR3 region has 15 residues.

The V gene is TRBV4-1, the J gene TRBJ1-5, with TRBD1 as a possible D gene (5 bases). The V end was cut by 0 bases, the J end by 3 bases, with 12 bases between. The CDR3 totals 16 residues. The germline V gene has CDR1 MGHRA and CDR2 YSYEKL. The CDR3 loop is CASSQDSGPSNQPQHF. The CDR3 region has the DNA TGCGCCAGCAGCCAAGACTCAGGGCCATCCAATCAGCCCCAGCATTTT.

The chain links TRBV5-4 to TRBJ2-1, with no clear D. Germline V lookup: CDR1 SGHNT, CDR2 YYREEE (reference sequence). The length of the CDR3 is 13 residues. V gave up 2 bases and J gave up 9 bases, with 12 bases separating them. The CDR3 DNA is TGTGCCAGCAGCTTTAGCCGTATGGGTGAGCAGTTCTTC. Protein sequence: CASSFSRMGEQFF.

The chain employs TRBV5-1 and TRBJ1-2; D may be TRBD1 (5 bases). The CDR3 runs to 15 residues. The V gene's germline CDR1 is SGHRS and CDR2 YFSETQ. The V end lost 4 bases, the J end lost 3 bases, and 16 bases lay between the germline ends. CDR3 bases: TGCGCCAGCAGCCCGACGCGGGACGACCACTATGGCTACACCTTC. As protein: CASSPTRDDHYGYTF.

This chain links TRBV27 with TRBJ2-1; TRBD2 agrees at 10 bases. The CDR3 spans 15 residues. V shed 4 bases and J 6 bases; nucleotides not matched to a gene: 6. The germline gives CDR1 MNHEY, CDR2 SMNVEV (reference sequence). CDR3 region: CASSSPGLATNEQFF. CDR3 coding DNA: TGTGCCAGCAGTTCACCGGGACTAGCGACCAATGAGCAGTTCTTC.

With regard to this clone: The sample carries other DNA sequences with the same CDR3. V gene TRBV5-1 combines with J gene TRBJ1-6; 8 positions match TRBD1. Losses at the gene ends were 0 bases for V and 7 bases for J; bases not matched to a gene: 0. CDR1 is SGHRS and CDR2 is YFSETQ in the germline V gene. The CDR3 loop spans 14 amino acids. The CDR3 region has the DNA TGCGCCAGCAGCTTGGGACAGGGGAATTCACCCCTCCACTTT. This encodes CASSLGQGNSPLHF.